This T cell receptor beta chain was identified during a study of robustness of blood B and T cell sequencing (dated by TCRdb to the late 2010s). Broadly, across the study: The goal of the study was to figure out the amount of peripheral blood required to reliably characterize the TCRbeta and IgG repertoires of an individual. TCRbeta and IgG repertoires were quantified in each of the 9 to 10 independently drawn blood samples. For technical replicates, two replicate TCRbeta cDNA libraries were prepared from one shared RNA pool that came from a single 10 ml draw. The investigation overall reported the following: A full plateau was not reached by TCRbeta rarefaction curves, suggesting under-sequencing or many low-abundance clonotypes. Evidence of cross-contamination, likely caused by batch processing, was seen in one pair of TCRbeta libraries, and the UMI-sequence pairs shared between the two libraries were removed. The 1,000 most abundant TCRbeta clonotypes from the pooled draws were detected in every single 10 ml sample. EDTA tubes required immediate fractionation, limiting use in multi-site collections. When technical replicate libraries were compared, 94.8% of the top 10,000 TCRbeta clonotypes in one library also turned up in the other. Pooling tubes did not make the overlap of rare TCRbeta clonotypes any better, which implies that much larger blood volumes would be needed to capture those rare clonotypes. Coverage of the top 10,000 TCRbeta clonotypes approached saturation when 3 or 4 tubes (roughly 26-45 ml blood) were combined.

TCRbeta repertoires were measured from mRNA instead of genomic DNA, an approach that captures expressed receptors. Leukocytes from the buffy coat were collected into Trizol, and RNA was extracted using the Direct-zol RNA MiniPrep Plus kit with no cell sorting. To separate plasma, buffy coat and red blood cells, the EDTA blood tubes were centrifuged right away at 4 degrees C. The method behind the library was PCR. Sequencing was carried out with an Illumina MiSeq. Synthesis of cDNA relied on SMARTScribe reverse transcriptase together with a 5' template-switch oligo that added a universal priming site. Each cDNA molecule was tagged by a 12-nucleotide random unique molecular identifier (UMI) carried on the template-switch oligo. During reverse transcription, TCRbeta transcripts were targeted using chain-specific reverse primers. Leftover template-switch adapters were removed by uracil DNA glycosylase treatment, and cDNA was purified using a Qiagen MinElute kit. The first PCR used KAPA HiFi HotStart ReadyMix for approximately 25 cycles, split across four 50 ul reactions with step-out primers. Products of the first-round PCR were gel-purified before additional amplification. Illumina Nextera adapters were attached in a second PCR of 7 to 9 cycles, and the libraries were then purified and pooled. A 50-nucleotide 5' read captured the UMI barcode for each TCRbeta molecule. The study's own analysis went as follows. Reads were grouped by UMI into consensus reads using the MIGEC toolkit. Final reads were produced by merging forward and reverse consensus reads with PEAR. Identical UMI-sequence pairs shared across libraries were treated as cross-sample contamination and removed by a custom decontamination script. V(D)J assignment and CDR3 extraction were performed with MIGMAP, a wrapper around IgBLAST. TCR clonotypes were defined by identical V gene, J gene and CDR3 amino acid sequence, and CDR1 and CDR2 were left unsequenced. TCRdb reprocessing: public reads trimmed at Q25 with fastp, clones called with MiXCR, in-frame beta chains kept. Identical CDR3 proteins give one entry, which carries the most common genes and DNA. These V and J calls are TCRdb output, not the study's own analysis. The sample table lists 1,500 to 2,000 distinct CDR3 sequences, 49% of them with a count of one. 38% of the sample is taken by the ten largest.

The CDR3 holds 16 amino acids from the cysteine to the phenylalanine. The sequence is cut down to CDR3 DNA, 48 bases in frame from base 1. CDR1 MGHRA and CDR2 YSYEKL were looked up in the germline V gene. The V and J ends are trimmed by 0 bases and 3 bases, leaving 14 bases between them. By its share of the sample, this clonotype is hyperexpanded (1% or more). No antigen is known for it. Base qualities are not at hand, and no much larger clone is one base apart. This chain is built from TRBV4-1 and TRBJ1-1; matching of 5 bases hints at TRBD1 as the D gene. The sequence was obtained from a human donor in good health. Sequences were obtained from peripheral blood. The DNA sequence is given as TGCGCCAGCAGCCAAGATCTGGGGGGGAGGGACACTGAAGCTTTCTTT. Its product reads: CASSQDLGGRDTEAFF.